The 6 T cell receptor beta chains listed next were all sequenced from one sample in a study of T cell responses to AZD1222 COVID-19 vaccine (dated by TCRdb to about 2021). The library was prepared using the immunoSEQ multiplex PCR assay. In TCRdb, the immuneACCESS table is reduced to in-frame sequences with V and J assigned. These tables do not hold every clone; where another copy was compared, an unresolved V gene accounts for under half, and the others remain unexplained. The sample table shows about 150,000 clones, and 92% are seen once. Clones ranked in the top ten supply approximately 3.4% of the sample. Per the publication, the time point label means: about 28 days (+/-7) after the second vaccine dose. The sample here was peripheral blood, taken 28 days after the second AZD1222 dose. The receptors derive from an adult who received the AZD1222 COVID-19 vaccine.

The gene calls are TRBV6-6 and TRBJ2-7; 8 bases agree with TRBD1. V shed 5 bases and J 5 bases; nucleotides not matched to a gene: 11. The CDR3 loop spans 15 amino acids. Germline lookup yields CDR1 MNHNY and CDR2 SVGAGI (reference sequence). CDR3 bases: TGTGCCAGCAGTCCCATGATCAGGGGGCAGAACGAGCAGTACTTC. It specifies CASSPMIRGQNEQYF.

This rearrangement joins TRBV18 to TRBJ1-1; 11 nucleotides match TRBD1. The CDR3 spans 12 residues. Trimming cost V 8 bases and J 4 bases; bases outside gene matches: 0. The V gene's germline CDR1 is KGHSH and CDR2 LQKENI. DNA of the CDR3: TGTGCCAGCGGGACAGGGGGCACTGAAGCTTTCTTT. Translating it yields CASGTGGTEAFF.

The chain links TRBV30 to TRBJ2-7; TRBD1 aligns across 9 bases. Germline V gives CDR1 GTSNPN, CDR2 SVGIG (reference sequence). This CDR3 is built from 12 residues. V lost 8 bases and J lost 1; bases outside the gene matches: 3. The CDR3 spells CAAGQGSYEQYF. DNA for the CDR3: TGTGCCGCGGGACAGGGTTCCTACGAGCAGTACTTC. The whole variable domain, remainder taken from reference TRBV30 and TRBJ2-7, is SQTIHQWPATLVQPVGSPLSLECTVEGTSNPNLYWYRQAAGRGLQLLFYSVGIGQISSEVPQNLSASRPQDRQFILSSKKLLLSDSGFYLCAAGQGSYEQYFGPGTRLTVT.

The CDR3 DNA reads as TGTGCCAGCAGCCTAGCGGGAGGTATTGTAGAGACCCAGTACTTC. This sequence encodes CASSLAGGIVETQYF. The chain links TRBV3-1 (or the pseudogene TRBV3-2) to TRBJ2-5, with TRBD2 matching 10 bases. J gave up 4 bases and V 4 bases, and 6 bases lay outside the gene matches. The CDR3 totals 15 residues. The germline V gene has CDR1 LGHDT and CDR2 YNNKEL (reference sequence).

The chain carries TRBV7-2 and TRBJ2-7; 9 nucleotides match TRBD1. CDR3 length: 14 residues. Germline V gives CDR1 SGHTA, CDR2 FQGNSA. Unmatched junction bases numbered 5, after V lost 4 bases and J lost 4 bases. The CDR3 protein is CASSSGTGFYEQYF. The CDR3 nucleotides read TGTGCCAGCAGCTCCGGGACAGGGTTTTACGAGCAGTACTTC. Looking up the rest from reference TRBV7-2 and TRBJ2-7 gives the full variable domain: GAGVSQSPSNKVTEKGKDVELRCDPISGHTALYWYRQSLGQGLEFLIYFQGNSAPDKSGLPSDRFSAERTGGSVSTLTIQRTQQEDSAVYLCASSSGTGFYEQYFGPGTRLTVT.

This clone is a singleton in its sample. V and J are TRBV6-5 and TRBJ2-7; D is perhaps TRBD1 (6 bases). Per the germline V gene, CDR1 is MNHEY and CDR2 is SVGAGI. Trimming cost V 6 bases and J 5 bases, with 14 bases left between them. The CDR3 length is 13 residues. For the CDR3, the DNA is TGTGCCAGCAGCCCCCCCAACAGGGACGAGCAGTACTTC. Amino acids: CASSPPNRDEQYF.